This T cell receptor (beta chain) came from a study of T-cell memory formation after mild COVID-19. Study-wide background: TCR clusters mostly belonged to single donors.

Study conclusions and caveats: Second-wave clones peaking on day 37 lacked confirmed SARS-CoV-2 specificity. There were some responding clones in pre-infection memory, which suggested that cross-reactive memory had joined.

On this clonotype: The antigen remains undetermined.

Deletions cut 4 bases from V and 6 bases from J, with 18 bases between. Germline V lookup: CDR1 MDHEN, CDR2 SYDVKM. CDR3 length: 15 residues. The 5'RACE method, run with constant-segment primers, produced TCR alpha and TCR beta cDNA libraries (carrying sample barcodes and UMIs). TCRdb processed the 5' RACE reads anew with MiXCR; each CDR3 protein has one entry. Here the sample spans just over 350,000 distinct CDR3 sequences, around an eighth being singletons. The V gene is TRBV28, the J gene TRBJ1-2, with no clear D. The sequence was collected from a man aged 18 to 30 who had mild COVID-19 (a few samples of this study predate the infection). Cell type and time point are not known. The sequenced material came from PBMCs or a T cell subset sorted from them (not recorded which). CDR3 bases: TGTGCCAGCAGTTCCTGGAGGCGCGAAGTGGATGGCTACACCTTC. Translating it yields CASSSWRREVDGYTF.